One sample yielded the 29 T cell receptor beta chains listed below, sequenced in a study of blood T cell repertoires in COVID-19. The method was immunoSEQ multiplex PCR; TCRdb's version includes in-frame clones alone and lacks a portion of them. The repertoire holds 70,000 or so clones, with 86% as singletons. The sample consisted of peripheral blood. These receptors all come from a man aged 65 to 79 with active or convalescent COVID-19.

DNA for the CDR3: TGTGCCAGTCGGGATTACAACTATGGCTACACCTTC. Amino acid sequence: CASRDYNYGYTF. This rearrangement joins TRBV3-1 (or the pseudogene TRBV3-2) to TRBJ1-2; D unresolved. Trimming left V 9 bases short and J 2 bases short, with 10 bases between. CDR1 is LGHDT and CDR2 is YNNKEL in the germline V gene (reference sequence). The CDR3 runs to 12 residues.

V gene TRBV28 combines with J gene TRBJ1-4, with D unresolved. Germline-derived CDR1 and CDR2 are MDHEN and SYDVKM. The CDR3 has 17 amino acids. Trimming removed 6 bases at V and 5 bases at J, with 22 bases between. CDR3 sequence: CASSPRRWQARNEKLFF. The CDR3 nucleotides read TGTGCCAGCAGCCCCCGCCGTTGGCAGGCACGAAATGAAAAACTGTTTTTT.

The V gene is TRBV30, the J gene TRBJ1-1; D is unclear. The germline gives CDR1 GTSNPN, CDR2 SVGIG (reference sequence). This CDR3 comprises 14 residues. The V end was cut by 4 bases, the J end by 11 bases, with 23 bases between. The CDR3 here is CAWMEWSRGRRAFF. The CDR3 bases are TGTGCCTGGATGGAATGGTCGAGAGGCCGACGGGCTTTCTTT.

J is TRBJ1-3 and V is TRBV30; TRBD1 matches at 7 bases. Germline V lookup: CDR1 GTSNPN, CDR2 SVGIG (reference sequence). V lost 4 bases and J lost 4; bases outside the gene matches: 10. CDR3 length: 15 residues. CDR3 in DNA: TGTGCCTGGAACCGACAGGGAGTTGGAGGAAACACCATATATTTT. This gives the protein CAWNRQGVGGNTIYF.

This clone was observed a handful of times. Written as DNA, the CDR3 is TGTGCCAGCCAGGAGGGGTATAGCAATCAGCCCCAGCATTTT. Protein: CASQEGYSNQPQHF. The genes are TRBV6-5 and TRBJ1-5, with a tentative D call TRBD1 (5 bases). Germline V gene data show CDR1 as MNHEY and CDR2 as SVGAGI. Trimming removed 8 bases from V and 0 bases from J, with 11 bases in between. The CDR3 runs 14 residues.

This sequence joins TRBV5-1 and TRBJ1-2; D may be TRBD1 (6 bases). This CDR3 spans 15 amino acids. Germline V gene lookup returns CDR1 SGHRS and CDR2 YFSETQ. With 0 bases removed from V and 6 bases from J, the gap between germline ends came to 15 bases. CDR3 DNA sequence: TGCGCCAGCAGCTTGGGTTCCGGGGGGCAGGATGGCTACACCTTC. This translates into CASSLGSGGQDGYTF.

This rearrangement joins TRBV28 to TRBJ1-1; 12 bases line up with TRBD1. CDR1 and CDR2 from the germline V gene are MDHEN and SYDVKM. This CDR3 is 15 amino acids long. After removal of 5 bases from V and 6 bases from J, the junction contained 7 bases not matched to a gene. Here the CDR3 DNA reads TGTGCCAGCAGTCCGAGGGACAGGGGGCTATCTGAAGCTTTCTTT. Translated: CASSPRDRGLSEAFF. Filled out from reference TRBV28 and TRBJ1-1, the complete variable domain reads DVKVTQSSRYLVKRTGEKVFLECVQDMDHENMFWYRQDPGLGLRLIYFSYDVKMKEKGDIPEGYSVSREKKERFSLILESASTNQTSMYLCASSPRDRGLSEAFFGQGTRLTVV.

This clone was recorded a few times. V usage is TRBV27 and J usage is TRBJ1-6; 9 nucleotides match TRBD1. V was pared by 5 bases and J by 5 bases, with 7 bases of the junction left unmatched. Germline CDR1 MNHEY, CDR2 SMNVEV (reference sequence). This CDR3 is 16 amino acids long. The CDR3 reads CASSGYRDRDNSPLHF. For the CDR3, the DNA is TGTGCCAGCAGTGGTTACCGGGACAGGGATAATTCACCCCTCCACTTT.

V and J are TRBV28 and TRBJ1-4; D is unresolved. Germline CDR1 is MDHEN and CDR2 is SYDVKM. There are 15 residues in the CDR3. The V and J ends lost 4 bases and 5 bases respectively, with 14 bases between them. CDR3 coding DNA: TGTGCCAGCAGTTCAGCAGGACTAAAGAATGAAAAACTGTTTTTT. Translated, it gives CASSSAGLKNEKLFF.

The chain has TRBV2 and TRBJ1-1; no reliable D call. V was pared by 3 bases and J by 5 bases, with 13 bases between. Germline V gene data show CDR1 as SNHLY and CDR2 as FYNNEI. This CDR3 has 14 residues. The CDR3 sequence is CASSDRRGPTEAFF. The CDR3 region has the DNA TGTGCCAGCAGTGACCGCCGCGGGCCGACTGAAGCTTTCTTT.

This chain links TRBV6-6 with TRBJ2-7; 7 bases are shared with TRBD1. This CDR3 comprises 14 residues. V lost 6 bases to trimming and J lost 2 bases; unmatched junction nucleotides: 7. CDR1 and CDR2 from the germline V gene are MNHNY and SVGAGI (reference sequence). CDR3 sequence: CASRETGYTYEQYF. DNA for the CDR3: TGTGCCAGCAGGGAGACAGGGTATACCTACGAGCAGTACTTC.

This clone was recorded only once. The rearrangement links TRBV5-1 to TRBJ1-2; D is undetermined. Looked up from germline, CDR1 is SGHRS and CDR2 is YFSETQ. This CDR3 is built from 14 residues. The ends were cut back, 5 bases at V and 1 base at J, with 12 bases in the middle. This chain's CDR3 is CASRSSGINYGYTF. The CDR3 nucleotides read TGCGCCAGCAGAAGTTCGGGGATTAACTATGGCTACACCTTC.

The sample holds a few counts of this clone. The chain uses TRBV21-1 and TRBJ2-3; the table gives TRBD2 as D, unverified against the DNA. TRBV21-1 is tagged as a pseudogene. This CDR3 is 20 amino acids long. CDR3 DNA: TGTGCCAGCAGCGATCGGCGGAACCGGACTAGCGGCAAGGAGGGAGATACGCAGTATTTT. Protein product: CASSDRRNRTSGKEGDTQYF.

V is TRBV7-2 and J is TRBJ2-7, with a possible D match to TRBD2 (6 bases). Germline-derived CDR1 and CDR2 are SGHTA and FQGNSA. CDR3 length equals 14 residues. Trimming took off 5 bases at V and 5 bases at J, with 16 bases between the two ends. CDR3 in amino acids: CASSLWGENNEQYF. Here the CDR3 DNA reads TGTGCCAGCAGCCTTTGGGGGGAGAATAACGAGCAGTACTTC.

This clone was found a few times. The V and J genes are TRBV10-1 and TRBJ2-7, with D tentatively TRBD2 (6 bases). Germline CDR1 reads WNHNN; CDR2 reads SYGVQD (reference sequence). The ends were cut back, 6 bases at V and 3 bases at J, with 18 bases in the middle. CDR3 size: 15 residues. The CDR3 protein is CASRREGEDLYEQYF. In nucleotides, the CDR3 is TGCGCCAGCAGGAGGGAAGGGGAGGATCTCTACGAGCAGTACTTC.

This clone was counted a single time. The rearrangement links TRBV9 to TRBJ2-7; D is possibly TRBD2 (6 bases). Germline V gene lookup returns CDR1 SGDLS and CDR2 YYNGEE. V lost 2 bases and J lost 3, with 18 bases in between. The CDR3 is 16 residues long. The CDR3 nucleotides are TGTGCCAGCAGCGTCGCAGGAGTCGCGGGACTCTACGAGCAGTACTTC. Translated, it gives CASSVAGVAGLYEQYF.

There are a few counts of this clone. The genes are TRBV6-1 and TRBJ2-7, with a possible D match to TRBD2 (5 bases). CDR3 length: 15 residues. Germline CDR1 reads MNHNS; CDR2 reads SASEGT. V lost 2 bases and J 2 bases, leaving 13 bases between the germline ends. The CDR3 sequence is CASSEPGRGTYEQYF. CDR3 DNA sequence: TGTGCCAGCAGTGAACCGGGAAGAGGAACCTACGAGCAGTACTTC.

V and J are TRBV2 and TRBJ1-1; a weak D match, TRBD1 (5 bases). The CDR3 contains 12 residues. Germline V gene lookup returns CDR1 SNHLY and CDR2 FYNNEI. The V gene lost 3 bases and the J gene lost 8 bases, with 10 bases spanning the gap. The CDR3 DNA reads as TGTGCCAGCAGTGACCAGGGTCTGGAAGCTTTCTTT. Its translation is CASSDQGLEAFF. The variable domain in full, with the rest retrieved from reference TRBV2 and TRBJ1-1, is EPEVTQTPSHQVTQMGQEVILRCVPISNHLYFYWYRQILGQKVEFLVSFYNNEISEKSEIFDDQFSVERPDGSNFTLKIRSTKLEDSAMYFCASSDQGLEAFFGQGTRLTVV.

The chain links TRBV5-6 to TRBJ2-5; no definite D call. This CDR3 contains 16 residues. CDR1 SGHDT and CDR2 YYEEEE come from the germline V gene. V lost 3 bases to trimming and J lost 1 base, with 16 bases between them. The CDR3 DNA sequence: TGTGCCAGCAGCTCACCAATGCGGCAGACCCAAGAGACCCAGTACTTC. It yields the protein CASSSPMRQTQETQYF.

This chain connects TRBV12-3 or TRBV12-4 to TRBJ2-1; D gene uncertain. V was pared by 6 bases and J by 11 bases, with 17 bases between. This CDR3 comprises 13 residues. The chain's CDR3 is CASSLYTARKQFF. CDR3 DNA: TGTGCCAGCAGCTTATATACTGCTAGGAAGCAGTTCTTC.

This chain uses TRBV7-9 with TRBJ2-7, with TRBD1 matching over 11 bases. Germline CDR1 is SEHNR and CDR2 is FQNEAQ (reference sequence). Trimming removed 5 bases from V and 5 bases from J; junction bases left unmatched: 5. The CDR3 is made up of 14 amino acids. In nucleotides, the CDR3 is TGTGCCAGCAGCCGGACAGGGGGCCCAGACGAGCAGTACTTC. Translated: CASSRTGGPDEQYF.

The chain combines TRBV4-1 with TRBJ1-6; 7 bases agree with TRBD1. From germline, CDR1 is MGHRA and CDR2 YSYEKL. This CDR3 spans 15 amino acids. Trimming at V came to 6 bases and at J to 7 bases, leaving 9 bases not matched to a gene. The CDR3 bases are TGCGCCAGCAGTCGTAAAACAGGGGAGAATTCACCCCTCCACTTT. Protein: CASSRKTGENSPLHF.

In regard to this clone: Distinct nucleotide sequences in the sample also encode this CDR3. The V and J genes are TRBV6-5 and TRBJ1-2; D uncertain. Germline V gene sequence: CDR1 MNHEY, CDR2 SVGAGI. Trimming shortened V by 0 bases and J by 5 bases, and 7 bases separated the two germline ends. This CDR3 has 13 amino acids. This CDR3 reads CASSYSRGYGYTF. The CDR3 nucleotides read TGTGCCAGCAGTTACTCGAGAGGGTATGGCTACACCTTC.

The V call is TRBV7-2, the J call TRBJ1-5; D perhaps matches TRBD1 (5 bases). From germline, CDR1 is SGHTA and CDR2 FQGNSA. The CDR3 runs 17 residues. Trimming stripped 2 bases from V and 6 bases from J, with 20 bases between. The CDR3 region is CASSLTSGVGGRQPQHF. The CDR3 region has the DNA TGTGCCAGCAGCTTAACCAGTGGGGTCGGGGGTCGTCAGCCCCAGCATTTT.

Only one count was recorded for this clone. This chain uses TRBV4-2 with TRBJ2-1; D uncertain. This CDR3 spans 15 amino acids. The ends were cut back, 0 bases at V and 7 bases at J, with 13 bases in the middle. Looked up from germline, CDR1 is LGHNA and CDR2 is YNFKEQ. CDR3 amino acids: CASSQDLGSMNEQFF. The DNA for the CDR3 is TGTGCCAGCAGCCAAGATCTTGGTAGTATGAATGAGCAGTTCTTC.

The chain is built from TRBV28 and TRBJ2-3; 7 bases align to TRBD1. The CDR3 totals 12 residues. Losses at the gene ends were 6 bases for V and 6 bases for J; bases not matched to a gene: 3. Germline CDR1 and CDR2: MDHEN and SYDVKM. CDR3 bases: TGTGCCAGCAGCGAACAGGGGGATACGCAGTATTTT. Protein sequence: CASSEQGDTQYF.

The rearrangement links TRBV27 to TRBJ2-7; D not resolved. This CDR3 is built from 13 residues. Germline assignment: CDR1 MNHEY and CDR2 SMNVEV (reference sequence). Trimming left V 7 bases short and J 4 bases short, with 14 bases between. The CDR3: CASKEQSSYEQYF. The CDR3 DNA sequence: TGTGCCAGCAAAGAACAGTCCTCATACGAGCAGTACTTC.

The V call is TRBV18, the J call TRBJ2-5, with D perhaps TRBD1 (5 bases). The V end was cut by 1 base, the J end by 5 bases, with 14 bases between. The CDR3 is 15 amino acids. Germline CDR1 KGHSH, CDR2 LQKENI. The CDR3, as DNA: TGTGCCAGCTCACCACAGGCAGGGCGTACGGAGACCCAGTACTTC. This codes for CASSPQAGRTETQYF.

This chain joins TRBV9 and TRBJ2-5, with 10 positions matching TRBD1. J lost 6 bases, V lost 4 bases, and 9 bases had no gene match. The CDR3 sequence is 15 residues long. Looked up from germline, CDR1 is SGDLS and CDR2 is YYNGEE. CDR3 sequence: CASSPRDRGPQTQYF. CDR3 sequence (DNA): TGTGCCAGCAGCCCCCGGGACAGGGGTCCACAGACCCAGTACTTC.